These 19 T cell receptor beta chains were sequenced from one sample in a study of CD8 T cells in ankylosing spondylitis. General study points: One TCR beta motif, made up of about 8 highly homologous variants, appeared characteristic of ankylosing spondylitis blood.

MiXCR, run by TCRdb on the 5' RACE reads, gives a single entry per CDR3 protein. The sample consists of 350,000 or so distinct CDR3 sequences, 7.5% to 9% of them appearing once. Antigens for these TCRs are unknown. Material for sequencing was blood, either unsorted or a sorted T cell fraction (not recorded which). The receptors originated from a male donor with ankylosing spondylitis.

V gene TRBV12-5 combines with J gene TRBJ2-2; no reliable D call. CDR3 length: 10 amino acids. The germline V gene encodes CDR1 LGHNT and CDR2 FRNRAP. V lost 7 bases and J lost 7, with 4 bases in between. CDR3 bases: TGTGCTAGTGTGGACGGGGAGCTGTTTTTT. Translation gives CASVDGELFF.

This clonotype was seen repeatedly, ten times or more. The chain couples TRBV27 to TRBJ2-1; D may correspond to TRBD1 or TRBD2 (6 bases each). This CDR3 is 17 amino acids long. Germline V gene sequence: CDR1 MNHEY, CDR2 SMNVEV (reference sequence). V was clipped by 10 bases and J by 4 bases, with 26 bases between them. CDR3 sequence reads: CATVGAKGGKIYNEQFF. The DNA for the CDR3 is TGTGCCACAGTTGGTGCCAAAGGGGGGAAGATATACAATGAGCAGTTCTTC.

Only a few counts were recorded for this clonotype. The gene calls are TRBV7-3 and TRBJ2-2; 10 bases map to TRBD1. This CDR3 spans 15 amino acids. Germline CDR1 SGHTA, CDR2 FQGTGA. J was trimmed by 14 bases and V by 4 bases; bases with no gene match: 13. DNA for the CDR3: TGTGCCAGCAGCTCGACAGGGGGCCTCCCAAAGGCTCTGTTTTTT. Encoded protein: CASSSTGGLPKALFF.

This clonotype has a handful of counts. The genes are TRBV3-1 and TRBJ2-1; 8 bases align to TRBD2. The V segment lost 7 bases and the J segment 5 bases; nucleotides outside the gene matches: 10. The germline gives CDR1 LGHDT, CDR2 YNNKEL (reference sequence). The CDR3 length is 15 residues. The CDR3 here is CASMGKREFHNEQFF. The CDR3 DNA reads as TGTGCCAGCATGGGGAAGCGGGAGTTCCACAATGAGCAGTTCTTC.

A few counts support this clonotype. V gene TRBV7-6 combines with J gene TRBJ1-3; D not certain. The CDR3 runs to 15 residues. Trimming took off 5 bases at V and 4 bases at J, with 15 bases between the two ends. Germline V gives CDR1 SGHVS, CDR2 FNYEAQ. This chain's CDR3 is CASSPGIWAGNTIYF. As DNA, the CDR3 is TGTGCCAGCAGCCCCGGGATTTGGGCAGGAAACACCATATATTTT.

This clonotype was seen many times. The chain carries TRBV7-3 and TRBJ2-3; D gene unclear. V lost 4 bases and J 2 bases, leaving 13 bases between the germline ends. CDR3 length equals 15 residues. Germline V lookup: CDR1 SGHTA, CDR2 FQGTGA. Here the CDR3 DNA reads TGTGCCAGCAGCTCCACTGGACCCCCCACAGATACGCAGTATTTT. Residues: CASSSTGPPTDTQYF.

The chain is built from TRBV20-1 and TRBJ2-1; 13 nucleotides agree with TRBD2. The V gene's germline CDR1 is DFQATT and CDR2 SNEGSKA (reference sequence). Unmatched junction bases numbered 9, after V lost 1 base and J lost 12 bases. The CDR3 totals 15 residues. DNA for the CDR3: TGCAGTGCTAGAGGAAGGACTAGCGGGAGTTATCTGCAGTTCTTC. Translation gives CSARGRTSGSYLQFF.

This clonotype has at least ten counts. The chain recombines TRBV5-1 with TRBJ2-2, with 7 bases lining up with TRBD1. This CDR3 region has 15 residues. Germline CDR1 and CDR2: SGHRS and YFSETQ. The junction had 10 bases not matched to a gene; V was cut back by 4 bases and J by 7 bases. The CDR3 sequence: CASSLRQGSFGELFF. For the CDR3, the DNA is TGCGCCAGCAGCCTAAGACAGGGTTCGTTCGGGGAGCTGTTTTTT.

This clonotype was detected only a few times. The chain is built from TRBV7-9 and TRBJ2-5; 8 nucleotides line up with TRBD1. The CDR3 has 15 amino acids. V gave up 1 base and J gave up 5 bases; unmatched junction bases: 6. Looked up from germline, CDR1 is SEHNR and CDR2 is FQNEAQ (reference sequence). The DNA for the CDR3 is TGTGCCAGCAGCTTAGAGGGACAGGCGCGGGAGACCCAGTACTTC. Translation: CASSLEGQARETQYF.

The sample holds a few counts of this clonotype. The CDR3 DNA follows: TGTGCCAGCAGTGAAATCGACGAGCAGTACTTC. It is translated as CASSEIDEQYF. V usage is TRBV2 and J usage is TRBJ2-7; no reliable D call. Trimming pared 2 bases from V and 5 bases from J, leaving 4 bases between. CDR1 SNHLY and CDR2 FYNNEI come from the germline V gene. The CDR3 contains 11 residues. Filled out from reference TRBV2 and TRBJ2-7, the complete variable domain reads EPEVTQTPSHQVTQMGQEVILRCVPISNHLYFYWYRQILGQKVEFLVSFYNNEISEKSEIFDDQFSVERPDGSNFTLKIRSTKLEDSAMYFCASSEIDEQYFGPGTRLTVT.

The chain joins TRBV7-3 to TRBJ2-7, with unresolved D. V lost 2 bases, J lost 9 bases, and 14 bases lay in between. Germline assignment: CDR1 SGHTA and CDR2 FQGTGA. This CDR3 comprises 13 residues. CDR3 in amino acids: CASSLSDGRVQYF. CDR3 DNA: TGTGCCAGCAGCTTATCTGATGGACGAGTGCAGTACTTC.

This chain connects TRBV6-2 or TRBV6-3 to TRBJ1-1; D is undetermined. V lost 6 bases and J 0 bases, leaving 8 bases between the germline ends. Germline V gene data show CDR1 as MNHEY and CDR2 as SVGEGT. CDR3 size: 13 residues. CDR3 DNA: TGTGCCAGCAGGTCCTCACTGAACACTGAAGCTTTCTTT. Protein: CASRSSLNTEAFF.

This clonotype was counted ten times or more. This chain connects TRBV29-1 to TRBJ2-3; the D is unclear. Germline-derived CDR1 and CDR2 are SQVTM and ANQGSEA. The V gene lost 4 bases and the J gene lost 0 bases, with 11 bases spanning the gap. The CDR3 length is 14 residues. Here the CDR3 reads CSVGRSQSTDTQYF. In DNA form, the CDR3 reads TGCAGCGTTGGTCGTAGCCAGAGCACAGATACGCAGTATTTT.

Ten or more counts support this clonotype. The chain joins TRBV3-1 to TRBJ1-4, with TRBD1 matching 9 bases. The CDR3 is 16 amino acids. The germline gives CDR1 LGHDT, CDR2 YNNKEL (reference sequence). V trimming: 0 bases; J trimming: 5 bases; junction bases outside the gene matches: 4. The CDR3: CASSQDRGTGNEKLFF. The CDR3 bases are TGTGCCAGCAGCCAAGATCGAGGGACAGGGAATGAAAAACTGTTTTTT.

Ten or more counts support this clonotype. The V call is TRBV27, the J call TRBJ2-1, with 9 bases lining up with TRBD2. Germline-derived CDR1 and CDR2 are MNHEY and SMNVEV (reference sequence). This CDR3 contains 15 residues. V shed 6 bases and J 3 bases; nucleotides not matched to a gene: 6. The CDR3 spells CASRSLTSGYNEQFF. The CDR3 DNA sequence: TGTGCCAGCAGGTCTTTGACTAGCGGCTACAATGAGCAGTTCTTC.

This clonotype was seen many times. The chain links TRBV6-1 to TRBJ2-7; 9 bases are shared with TRBD1. The CDR3 consists of 13 residues. Per the germline V gene, CDR1 is MNHNS and CDR2 is SASEGT. V lost 9 bases to trimming and J lost 4 bases; unmatched junction nucleotides: 7. The CDR3, as DNA: TGTGCCAGTGCCCCGGGACAGGGATACGAGCAGTACTTC. Translating gives CASAPGQGYEQYF.

In nucleotides, the CDR3 is TGCGCCAGCAGCTTCGGGGTTTATAATGAAAAACTGTTTTTT. Its translation: CASSFGVYNEKLFF. The rearrangement uses TRBV5-1 and TRBJ1-4; D is undetermined. There are 14 residues in the CDR3. V dropped 2 bases and J dropped 4 bases, with 9 bases sitting between them. Germline V gives CDR1 SGHRS, CDR2 YFSETQ.

This clonotype turned up a few times. The chain joins TRBV5-6 to TRBJ2-7; 13 nucleotides agree with TRBD2. Unmatched junction bases numbered 10, after V lost 6 bases and J lost 7 bases. The germline V gene encodes CDR1 SGHDT and CDR2 YYEEEE. The CDR3 runs to 15 residues. Written as DNA, the CDR3 is TGTGCCAGCATCGCGACTAGCGGGAGGTGGGGGGAGCAGTACTTC. Encoded protein: CASIATSGRWGEQYF.

J is TRBJ2-1 and V is TRBV15, with 7 bases fitting TRBD1. The CDR3 loop spans 14 amino acids. In germline, CDR1 is LNHNV, CDR2 YYDKDF (reference sequence). Trimming at V came to 2 bases and at J to 10 bases, leaving 8 bases not matched to a gene. The CDR3 sequence is CATSRRPGDSEQFF. DNA for the CDR3: TGTGCCACCAGCAGAAGACCCGGGGACAGCGAGCAGTTCTTC.